These 12 T cell receptor beta chains were all obtained from the same sample, sequenced in a study of T cell responses to AZD1222 COVID-19 vaccine. The assay was immunoSEQ multiplex PCR, and TCRdb's table has in-frame clones only and misses some. The sample yields roughly 91,000 clones, roughly nine tenths seen once. Sequencing used peripheral blood, obtained on day 0 of AZD1222 vaccination. These receptors all come from an adult in good health.

The chain recombines TRBV6-5 with TRBJ2-7, with TRBD1 matching over 10 bases. The CDR3 spans 14 residues. Trimming at V came to 7 bases and at J to 2 bases, leaving 5 bases not matched to a gene. The V gene's germline CDR1 is MNHEY and CDR2 SVGAGI. DNA for the CDR3: TGTGCCAGCACTGGACAGGGGGGGACCTACGAGCAGTACTTC. The encoded protein is CASTGQGGTYEQYF.

The genes are TRBV18 and TRBJ1-2, with D hard to call. Germline V gene lookup returns CDR1 KGHSH and CDR2 LQKENI. The ends were cut back, 2 bases at V and 3 bases at J, with 19 bases in the middle. This CDR3 contains 17 residues. The CDR3 loop reads CASSPSTVSKGDYGYTF. The CDR3 DNA reads as TGTGCCAGCTCACCATCAACCGTCTCAAAGGGAGACTATGGCTACACCTTC. The full variable domain, in which reference TRBV18 and TRBJ1-2 provide the parts outside the CDR3, is NAGVMQNPRHLVRRRGQEARLRCSPMKGHSHVYWYRQLPEEGLKFMVYLQKENIIDESGMPKERFSAEFPKEGPSILRIQQVVRGDSAAYFCASSPSTVSKGDYGYTFGSGTRLTVV.

The CDR3 region is CASSPPPGGKTQYF. The CDR3 DNA follows: TGTGCCAGCTCACCACCCCCAGGGGGAAAGACCCAGTACTTC. This rearrangement joins TRBV18 to TRBJ2-5, with 7 bases aligning to TRBD1. The CDR3 sequence is 14 residues long. Germline V lookup: CDR1 KGHSH, CDR2 LQKENI. J gave up 6 bases and V 0 bases, and 4 bases lay outside the gene matches.

This chain links TRBV19 with TRBJ2-1; TRBD1 matches at 8 bases. The CDR3 sequence is 17 residues long. V shed 5 bases and J 7 bases; nucleotides not matched to a gene: 16. Looked up from germline, CDR1 is LNHDA and CDR2 is SQIVND (reference sequence). The CDR3 sequence is CASSPPPAGQVRNEQFF. CDR3 nucleotide sequence: TGTGCCAGTAGTCCACCACCCGCGGGACAGGTAAGGAATGAGCAGTTCTTC.

The V call is TRBV18, the J call TRBJ1-2, with 9 bases identical to TRBD1. The CDR3 is 17 amino acids. Germline V gives CDR1 KGHSH, CDR2 LQKENI. J gave up 1 base and V 5 bases, and 11 bases lay outside the gene matches. In nucleotides, the CDR3 is TGTGCCAGCTCAATTGCCTCCGGGACAGGGAATAACTATGGCTACACCTTC. Translation gives CASSIASGTGNNYGYTF.

The chain links TRBV27 to TRBJ2-2; 7 positions match TRBD2. Trimming at V came to 2 bases and at J to 6 bases, leaving 3 bases not matched to a gene. Germline values: CDR1 MNHEY, CDR2 SMNVEV (reference sequence). The CDR3 has 14 amino acids. The DNA for the CDR3 is TGTGCCAGCAGTTTAGGGGGGGTGGCCGGGGAGCTGTTTTTT. It is translated as CASSLGGVAGELFF.

CDR3 residues: CASSPQGTDNEQFF. DNA of the CDR3: TGTGCCAGCTCACCCCAAGGGACAGACAATGAGCAGTTCTTC. This chain uses TRBV18 with TRBJ2-1; 7 bases map to TRBD1. Looked up from germline, CDR1 is KGHSH and CDR2 is LQKENI. V lost 3 bases, J lost 5 bases, and 4 bases stayed unmatched. The CDR3 is made up of 14 amino acids.

The chain uses TRBV7-9 and TRBJ1-1; 7 bases line up with TRBD1. V lost 2 bases and J lost 11; bases outside the gene matches: 2. There are 11 residues in the CDR3. CDR1 and CDR2 from the germline V gene are SEHNR and FQNEAQ (reference sequence). This chain's CDR3 is CASSLTGEAFF. CDR3 nucleotides: TGTGCCAGCAGCTTAACAGGGGAGGCTTTCTTT.

The chain joins TRBV7-9 to TRBJ2-3; D perhaps matches TRBD2 (6 bases). Trimming cost V 2 bases and J 2 bases, with 14 bases left between them. Germline lookup yields CDR1 SEHNR and CDR2 FQNEAQ (reference sequence). CDR3 length: 16 residues. The CDR3 protein is CASSLSSRGYTDTQYF. The CDR3 DNA sequence: TGTGCCAGCAGCTTATCCTCCCGGGGGTACACAGATACGCAGTATTTT.

The chain links TRBV6-5 to TRBJ1-1; no firm D call. In germline, CDR1 is MNHEY, CDR2 SVGAGI. The CDR3 is 13 amino acids. The ends were cut back, 7 bases at V and 0 bases at J, with 9 bases in the middle. The CDR3 bases are TGTGCCAGCAACACCGTTTTGAACACTGAAGCTTTCTTT. Amino acids: CASNTVLNTEAFF.

This clone was recorded once. The chain employs TRBV4-1 and TRBJ1-5, with TRBD1 matching over 9 bases. The V and J ends lost 3 bases and 6 bases, in that order; junction bases with no gene match: 12. Germline CDR1 reads MGHRA; CDR2 reads YSYEKL. This CDR3 has 17 amino acids. CDR3 DNA: TGCGCCAGCAGCCACCCCCCGGAGGACAGGGGACCTCAGCCCCAGCATTTT. Protein sequence: CASSHPPEDRGPQPQHF.

The chain's CDR3 is CASSPRGNTDTQYF. The CDR3, as DNA: TGTGCCAGCTCACCAAGAGGCAACACAGATACGCAGTATTTT. The V call is TRBV18, the J call TRBJ2-3, with D hard to call. Germline V gives CDR1 KGHSH, CDR2 LQKENI. The CDR3 is made up of 14 amino acids. The ends were cut back, 2 bases at V and 2 bases at J, with 8 bases in the middle.